Listed below are T cell receptor beta chains from one sample, sequenced in a study of cytomegalovirus exposure and HLA in healthy donors. This table comes from immunoSEQ multiplex PCR, and its TCRdb copy is limited to in-frame clones, with some not included. Of roughly 180,000 clones listed, around 76% were seen once; the top ten hold 2% to 2.5%. The source material was PBMCs. These receptors came from a woman younger than 45 in good health and CMV-seropositive. The CDR3 runs from the conserved cysteine through the conserved F or W. The order of the fields is D gene, J gene, V gene, clone size, CDR3 protein, CDR3 DNA. D genes are given only for firm matches. Not every row has a clone size; where given, it reads once, few, many or a size class.

-,TRBJ2-3,TRBV18,-,CASSLAVDTQYF,TGTGCCAGCTCTTTAGCCGTAGATACGCAGTATTTT
TRBD2,TRBJ2-3,TRBV6-6,-,CASRGAGGTDTQYF,TGTGCCAGCAGAGGCGCGGGGGGCACAGATACGCAGTATTTT
TRBD1,TRBJ1-2,TRBV11-2,-,CASSPLRDSPYGYTF,TGTGCCAGCAGCCCCCTCCGGGACAGTCCCTATGGCTACACCTTC
-,TRBJ1-4,TRBV11-3,few,CASSRRRDGEKLFF,TGTGCCAGCAGCAGGAGGAGGGACGGTGAAAAACTGTTTTTT
TRBD1,TRBJ2-2,TRBV7-2,-,CASSSPPGTATGELFF,TGTGCCAGCAGCTCCCCCCCCGGGACAGCCACCGGGGAGCTGTTTTTT
TRBD2,TRBJ2-1,TRBV7-9,-,CASSLALTTSGGYNEQFF,TGTGCCAGCAGCTTAGCACTGACGACTAGCGGGGGATACAATGAGCAGTTCTTC
TRBD1,TRBJ1-6,TRBV27,-,CASSFGTGEYSPLHF,TGTGCCAGCAGTTTCGGGACAGGCGAGTATTCACCCCTCCACTTT
-,TRBJ1-2,TRBV9,-,CASSPSPGRGDYGYTF,TGTGCCAGCAGCCCGTCCCCGGGCAGGGGTGACTATGGCTACACCTTC
-,TRBJ1-4,TRBV4-1,-,CASSSRTGDEKLFF,TGCGCCAGCAGCTCCCGTACCGGGGATGAAAAACTGTTTTTT
-,TRBJ1-2,TRBV6-5,-,CASSYSINSGGGYTF,TGTGCCAGCAGTTACTCCATTAATTCGGGGGGTGGCTACACCTTC
TRBD1,TRBJ1-2,TRBV2,-,CASTLTGTYGYTF,TGTGCCAGCACCCTGACAGGGACCTATGGCTACACCTTC
TRBD2,TRBJ2-1,TRBV7-2,-,CASSILSGGAYNEQFF,TGTGCCAGCAGCATCTTGAGCGGGGGGGCCTACAATGAGCAGTTCTTC
-,TRBJ2-7,TRBV4-1,once,CASSQVDRSYEQYF,TGCGCCAGCAGCCAAGTCGATAGAAGCTACGAGCAGTACTTC
-,TRBJ2-3,TRBV6-1,-,CASSELTGSSTDTQYF,TGTGCCAGCAGTGAATTAACTGGTTCTAGCACAGATACGCAGTATTTT
TRBD2,TRBJ2-2,TRBV27,-,CASHVRGGARTGELFF,TGTGCCAGCCACGTGCGCGGGGGGGCCCGGACCGGGGAGCTGTTTTTT
-,TRBJ2-7,TRBV11-2,-,CASSSRIGRYEQYF,TGTGCCAGCAGCTCGAGGATCGGTCGTTACGAGCAGTACTTC
-,TRBJ1-4,TRBV7-9,-,CASSPGGPTANEKLFF,TGTGCCAGCAGCCCCGGTGGGCCGACAGCTAATGAAAAACTGTTTTTT
-,TRBJ2-3,TRBV4-3,-,CASSQAGFADTQYF,TGCGCCAGCAGCCAAGCGGGGTTCGCAGATACGCAGTATTTT
-,TRBJ1-5,TRBV7-8,-,CASNPRGPLSNQPQHF,TGTGCCAGCAACCCGCGGGGGCCCCTTAGCAATCAGCCCCAGCATTTT
-,TRBJ1-1,TRBV27,few,CASSLSSSTEAFF,TGTGCCAGCAGTTTATCGTCGAGCACTGAAGCTTTCTTT
-,TRBJ1-5,TRBV7-8,once,CASSLVQPGTAHYQPQHF,TGTGCCAGCAGCTTAGTTCAACCGGGAACTGCACATTATCAGCCCCAGCATTTT
-,TRBJ1-2,TRBV6-5,few,CASSYSGGRDYGYTF,TGTGCCAGCAGTTACTCGGGGGGGCGAGACTATGGCTACACCTTC
-,TRBJ2-5,TRBV11-3,-,CASSPSDMYQETQYF,TGTGCCAGCAGCCCATCGGACATGTACCAAGAGACCCAGTACTTC
TRBD1,TRBJ2-7,TRBV28,-,CASSPVGQGASYEQYF,TGTGCCAGCAGCCCCGTCGGACAGGGGGCATCCTACGAGCAGTACTTC
TRBD1,TRBJ1-6,TRBV7-9,-,CSSSPLSGTANSPLHF,TGTTCCAGCAGCCCCCTTTCCGGGACAGCTAATTCACCCCTCCACTTT
-,TRBJ2-5,TRBV7-6,few,CASSLAGWQTQYF,TGTGCCAGCAGCTTAGCGGGCTGGCAGACCCAGTACTTC
-,TRBJ2-7,TRBV6-5,-,CASSFLPGGQAYEQYF,TGTGCCAGCAGTTTCCTGCCGGGGGGACAGGCCTACGAGCAGTACTTC
TRBD1,TRBJ1-4,TRBV7-8,once,CASSPRPQGANEKLFF,TGTGCCAGCAGCCCTAGACCCCAGGGGGCTAATGAAAAACTGTTTTTT
TRBD1,TRBJ2-7,TRBV5-1,-,CASSTQGQGTYEQYF,TGCGCCAGCAGCACCCAGGGACAGGGGACATACGAGCAGTACTTC
-,TRBJ1-2,TRBV7-9,few,CASAPSGAGGYTF,TGTGCCAGCGCACCGTCAGGGGCTGGAGGCTACACCTTC
-,TRBJ2-3,TRBV2,-,CASRGPGTDTQYF,TGTGCCAGCAGAGGTCCGGGAACAGATACGCAGTATTTT
-,TRBJ2-1,TRBV7-9,-,CASGLGGPPYNEQFF,TGTGCCAGCGGCTTAGGGGGGCCCCCCTACAATGAGCAGTTCTTC
TRBD2,TRBJ2-3,TRBV6-1,-,CASSDRRGGDTQYF,TGTGCCAGCAGTGATCGGCGGGGGGGAGATACGCAGTATTTT
TRBD1,TRBJ2-7,TRBV27,once,CASSAGQGREQYF,TGTGCCAGCAGTGCGGGACAGGGGAGAGAGCAGTACTTC
TRBD2,TRBJ2-3,TRBV5-1,-,CASSLFSPTSGGTTDTQYF,TGCGCCAGCAGCTTGTTTTCTCCGACTAGCGGGGGGACGACAGATACGCAGTATTTT
TRBD1,TRBJ1-5,TRBV7-2,-,CASSLGQGVQPQHF,TGTGCCAGCAGCTTAGGTCAGGGGGTTCAGCCCCAGCATTTT
-,TRBJ1-6,TRBV30,-,CAWSRGRGRYSPLHF,TGTGCCTGGAGCCGGGGGAGGGGGAGGTATTCACCCCTCCACTTT
-,TRBJ2-5,TRBV7-2,-,CASSFRGDSKETQYF,TGTGCCAGCAGCTTCCGTGGGGACTCCAAAGAGACCCAGTACTTC
-,TRBJ1-2,TRBV7-9,-,CSSSSNMGDHTF,TGTTCCAGCAGCTCAAACATGGGAGACCACACCTTC
TRBD1,TRBJ2-7,TRBV6-6,-,CASREGGQGQYEQYF,TGTGCCAGCAGAGAAGGCGGACAGGGGCAGTACGAGCAGTACTTC
TRBD2,TRBJ2-1,TRBV4-3,once,CASSQEANGGAYNEQFF,TGCGCCAGCAGCCAAGAGGCCAACGGGGGGGCATACAATGAGCAGTTCTTC
-,TRBJ2-1,TRBV30,-,CACQGVIAYNEQFF,TGTGCCTGCCAAGGGGTGATCGCCTACAATGAGCAGTTCTTC
-,TRBJ2-7,TRBV28,-,CASSFPLAGPSSYEQYF,TGTGCCAGCAGTTTCCCCCTTGCGGGCCCGAGCTCCTACGAGCAGTACTTC
-,TRBJ2-7,TRBV7-8,-,CASSLRPRGEQYF,TGTGCCAGCAGCTTACGGCCCCGGGGCGAGCAGTACTTC
-,TRBJ2-5,TRBV25-1,-,CASSTGTPSGETQYF,TGTGCCAGCAGCACAGGGACCCCGAGTGGGGAGACCCAGTACTTC
-,TRBJ1-6,TRBV7-3,-,CASSSQSGSPLHF,TGTGCCAGCAGCTCCCAGTCGGGTTCACCCCTCCACTTT
TRBD1,TRBJ2-7,TRBV13,once,CASSSDRGTYEQYF,TGTGCCAGCAGTTCAGACAGGGGTACCTACGAGCAGTACTTC
-,TRBJ1-1,TRBV6-5,-,CASSFVPTVNTEAFF,TGTGCCAGCAGTTTCGTCCCTACGGTGAACACTGAAGCTTTCTTT
TRBD2,TRBJ2-5,TRBV11-2,-,CASSFWGGETQYF,TGTGCCAGCAGCTTTTGGGGGGGAGAGACCCAGTACTTC
TRBD1,TRBJ1-4,TRBV18,-,CASTGQSNEKLFF,TGTGCCAGCACGGGACAGAGTAATGAAAAACTGTTTTTT
TRBD2,TRBJ2-2,TRBV6-1,-,CATNSAGETGELFF,TGTGCAACCAACTCGGCGGGGGAGACCGGGGAGCTGTTTTTT
-,TRBJ1-1,TRBV5-1,-,CASTPGVVGTEAFF,TGCGCCAGCACCCCGGGGGTGGTAGGGACTGAAGCTTTCTTT
TRBD1,TRBJ2-1,TRBV11-3,-,CASRDRGPNEQFF,TGTGCCAGCCGGGACAGGGGTCCCAATGAGCAGTTCTTC
TRBD2,TRBJ2-3,TRBV19,-,CASSTPGLAGSSKTDTQYF,TGTGCCAGTAGTACCCCGGGACTAGCGGGGAGTAGCAAGACAGATACGCAGTATTTT
-,TRBJ1-2,TRBV4-3,once,CASSPFQADFYGYTF,TGCGCCAGCAGTCCGTTTCAGGCGGACTTCTATGGCTACACCTTC
-,TRBJ1-5,TRBV19,few,CAGGGYNQPQHF,TGTGCCGGGGGGGGGTACAATCAGCCCCAGCATTTT
-,TRBJ2-5,TRBV7-8,few,CASRPRGAQETQYF,TGTGCCAGCAGGCCCCGGGGGGCTCAAGAGACCCAGTACTTC